The TCR beta chain under discussion was sequenced for a study of T cell repertoires in cytomegalovirus infection. Turning to the study itself: Public TCR beta signatures marked donors with CMV infection and the matching HLA. Broader study findings: Carriers of CMV plus the relevant HLA were identified by cumulative public TCR beta family frequency. HLA-C-restricted CMV clonotypes gave the most frequent clonotype in two of eight donors.

This clonotype was detected ten times or more. Its matching antigen is unknown. TCRdb called the reads again in MiXCR, with one record for every CDR3 protein. The table includes approximately 500,000 distinct CDR3 sequences, over 9% detected once. There are 18 residues in the CDR3. Germline-derived CDR1 and CDR2 are WSHSY and SAAADI. V was clipped by 6 bases and J by 1 base; unmatched bases: 11. The sample was PBMCs. This clonotype originated in a human donor in good health (CMV status not recorded). Some clones in this sample may be carry-over from other donors' samples. This chain connects TRBV10-2 to TRBJ2-2, with TRBD2 identical over 10 bases. The CDR3 nucleotides read TGCGCCAGCAGAAGTGGCTCTGGACTAGCGGTGAACACCGGGGAGCTGTTTTTT. Its translation: CASRSGSGLAVNTGELFF.